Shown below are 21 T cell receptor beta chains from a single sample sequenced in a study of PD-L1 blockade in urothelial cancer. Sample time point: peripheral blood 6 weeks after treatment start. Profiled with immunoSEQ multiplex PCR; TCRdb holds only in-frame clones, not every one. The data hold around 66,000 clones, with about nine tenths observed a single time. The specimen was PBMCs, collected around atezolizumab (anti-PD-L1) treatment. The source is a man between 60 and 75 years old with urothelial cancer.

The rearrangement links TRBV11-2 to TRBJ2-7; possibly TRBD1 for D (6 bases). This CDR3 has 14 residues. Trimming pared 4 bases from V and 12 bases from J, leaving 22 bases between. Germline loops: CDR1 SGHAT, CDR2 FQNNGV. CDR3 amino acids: CASSSQGPRTLGYF. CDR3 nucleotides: TGTGCCAGCAGCTCCCAGGGGCCGCGCACCCTAGGGTACTTC.

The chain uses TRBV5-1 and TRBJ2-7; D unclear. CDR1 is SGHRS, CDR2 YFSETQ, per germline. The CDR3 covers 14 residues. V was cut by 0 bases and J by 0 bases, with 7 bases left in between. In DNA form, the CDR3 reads TGCGCCAGCAGCTTGGTTAGTAGCTCCTACGAGCAGTACTTC. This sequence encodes CASSLVSSSYEQYF.

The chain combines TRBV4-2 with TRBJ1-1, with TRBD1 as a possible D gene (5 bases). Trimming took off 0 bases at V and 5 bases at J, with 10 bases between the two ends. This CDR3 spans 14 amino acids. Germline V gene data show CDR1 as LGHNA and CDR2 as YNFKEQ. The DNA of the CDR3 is TGTGCCAGCAGCCAAGATTACAGGAAGACTGAAGCTTTCTTT. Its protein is CASSQDYRKTEAFF.

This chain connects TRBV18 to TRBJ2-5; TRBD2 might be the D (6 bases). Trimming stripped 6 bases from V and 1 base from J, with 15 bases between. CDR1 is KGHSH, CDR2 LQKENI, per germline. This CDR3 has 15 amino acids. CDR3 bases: TGTGCCAGCTCCTCCACCATGGGGGGCCAAGAGACCCAGTACTTC. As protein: CASSSTMGGQETQYF.

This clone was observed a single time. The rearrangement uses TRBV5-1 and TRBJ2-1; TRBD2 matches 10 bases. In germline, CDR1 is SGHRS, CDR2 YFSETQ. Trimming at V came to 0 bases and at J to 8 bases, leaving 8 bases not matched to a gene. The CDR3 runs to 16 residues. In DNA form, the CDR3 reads TGCGCCAGCAGCTTGGCCTCTCTAGCGGGAGCGGATGAGCAGTTCTTC. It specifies CASSLASLAGADEQFF. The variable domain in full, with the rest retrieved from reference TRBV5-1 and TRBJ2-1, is KAGVTQTPRYLIKTRGQQVTLSCSPISGHRSVSWYQQTPGQGLQFLFEYFSETQRNKGNFPGRFSGRQFSNSRSEMNVSTLELGDSALYLCASSLASLAGADEQFFGPGTRLTVL.

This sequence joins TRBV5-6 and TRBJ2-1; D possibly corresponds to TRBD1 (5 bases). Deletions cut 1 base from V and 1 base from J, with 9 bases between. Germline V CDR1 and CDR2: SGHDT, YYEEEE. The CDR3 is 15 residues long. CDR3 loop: CASSLWGLSYNEQFF. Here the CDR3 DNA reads TGTGCCAGCAGCTTGTGGGGCCTATCCTACAATGAGCAGTTCTTC.

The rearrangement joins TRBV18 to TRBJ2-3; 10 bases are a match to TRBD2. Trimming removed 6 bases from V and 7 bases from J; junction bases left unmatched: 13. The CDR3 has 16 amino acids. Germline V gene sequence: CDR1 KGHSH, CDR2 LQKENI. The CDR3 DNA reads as TGTGCCAGCTCCCCGGCATTAGCGGGGGGATGGAATACGCAGTATTTT. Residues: CASSPALAGGWNTQYF.

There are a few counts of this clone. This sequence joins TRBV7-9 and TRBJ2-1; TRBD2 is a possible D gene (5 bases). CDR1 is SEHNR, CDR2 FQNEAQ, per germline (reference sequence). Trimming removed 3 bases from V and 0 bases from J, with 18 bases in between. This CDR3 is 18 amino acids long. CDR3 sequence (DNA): TGTGCCAGCAGCTTTCCCCGGGGAACACCGAGCTCCTACAATGAGCAGTTCTTC. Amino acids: CASSFPRGTPSSYNEQFF.

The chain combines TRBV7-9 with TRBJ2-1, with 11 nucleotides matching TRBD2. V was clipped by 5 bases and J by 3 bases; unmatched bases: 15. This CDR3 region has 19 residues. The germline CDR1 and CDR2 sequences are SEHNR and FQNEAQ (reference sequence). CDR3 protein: CASSHPGASGRNSYNEQFF. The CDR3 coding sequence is TGTGCCAGCAGCCACCCGGGAGCTAGCGGGAGGAACAGCTACAATGAGCAGTTCTTC. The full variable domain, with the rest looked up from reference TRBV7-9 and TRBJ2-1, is DTGVSQNPRHKITKRGQNVTFRCDPISEHNRLYWYRQTLGQGPEFLTYFQNEAQLEKSRLLSDRFSAERPKGSFSTLEIQRTEQGDSAMYLCASSHPGASGRNSYNEQFFGPGTRLTVL.

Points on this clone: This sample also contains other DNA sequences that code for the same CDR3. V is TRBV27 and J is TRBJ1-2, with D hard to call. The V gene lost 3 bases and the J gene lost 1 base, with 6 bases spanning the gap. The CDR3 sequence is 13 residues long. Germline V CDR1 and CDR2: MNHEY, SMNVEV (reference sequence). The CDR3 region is CASSFGINYGYTF. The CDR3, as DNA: TGTGCCAGCAGTTTCGGGATTAACTATGGCTACACCTTC.

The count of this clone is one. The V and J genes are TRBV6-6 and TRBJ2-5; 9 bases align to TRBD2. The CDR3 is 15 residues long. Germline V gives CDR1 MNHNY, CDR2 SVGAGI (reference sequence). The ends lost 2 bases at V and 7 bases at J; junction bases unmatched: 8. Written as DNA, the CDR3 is TGTGCCAGCAGTTACGTAGCGGGGGATTCTGGGACCCAGTACTTC. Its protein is CASSYVAGDSGTQYF.

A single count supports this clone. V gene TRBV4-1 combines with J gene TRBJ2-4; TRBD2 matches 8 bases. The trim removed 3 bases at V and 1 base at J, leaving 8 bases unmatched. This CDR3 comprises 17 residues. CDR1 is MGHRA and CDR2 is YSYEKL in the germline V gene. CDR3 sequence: CASSQIGTRFAKNIQYF. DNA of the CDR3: TGCGCCAGCAGCCAGATCGGGACTAGATTCGCCAAAAACATTCAGTACTTC.

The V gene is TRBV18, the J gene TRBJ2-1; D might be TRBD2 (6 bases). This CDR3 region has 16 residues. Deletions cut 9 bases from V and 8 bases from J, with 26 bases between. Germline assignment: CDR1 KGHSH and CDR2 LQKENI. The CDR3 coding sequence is TGTGCCAGTTCAAGGGTGACCGGACTACGGTCGGATGAGCAGTTCTTC. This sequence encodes CASSRVTGLRSDEQFF. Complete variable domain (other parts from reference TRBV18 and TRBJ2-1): NAGVMQNPRHLVRRRGQEARLRCSPMKGHSHVYWYRQLPEEGLKFMVYLQKENIIDESGMPKERFSAEFPKEGPSILRIQQVVRGDSAAYFCASSRVTGLRSDEQFFGPGTRLTVL.

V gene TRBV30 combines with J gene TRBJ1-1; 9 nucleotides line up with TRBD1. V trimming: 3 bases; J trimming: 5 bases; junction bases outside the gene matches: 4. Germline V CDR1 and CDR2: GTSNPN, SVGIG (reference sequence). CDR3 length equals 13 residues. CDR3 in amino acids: CAWRNRGRTEAFF. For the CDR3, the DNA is TGTGCCTGGAGGAACAGGGGGCGGACTGAAGCTTTCTTT.

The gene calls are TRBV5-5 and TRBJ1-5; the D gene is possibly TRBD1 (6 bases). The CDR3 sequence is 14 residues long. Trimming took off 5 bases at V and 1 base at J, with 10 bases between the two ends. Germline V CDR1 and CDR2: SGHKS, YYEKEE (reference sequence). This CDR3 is CASSLDSSNQPQHF. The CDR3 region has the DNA TGTGCCAGCAGTCTGGACAGCAGCAATCAGCCCCAGCATTTT.

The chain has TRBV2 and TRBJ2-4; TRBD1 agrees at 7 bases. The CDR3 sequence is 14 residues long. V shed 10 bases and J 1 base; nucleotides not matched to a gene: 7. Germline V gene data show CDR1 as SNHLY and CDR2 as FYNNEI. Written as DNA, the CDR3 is TGTGCCACCACAATCAGGGGGGCCAAAAACATTCAGTACTTC. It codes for CATTIRGAKNIQYF.

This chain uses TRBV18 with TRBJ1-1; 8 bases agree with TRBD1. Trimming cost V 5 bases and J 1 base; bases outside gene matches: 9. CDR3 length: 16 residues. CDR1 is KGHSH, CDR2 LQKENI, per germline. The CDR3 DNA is TGTGCCAGCTCATATGGACAGGGCCGCCAGAACACTGAAGCTTTCTTT. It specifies CASSYGQGRQNTEAFF.

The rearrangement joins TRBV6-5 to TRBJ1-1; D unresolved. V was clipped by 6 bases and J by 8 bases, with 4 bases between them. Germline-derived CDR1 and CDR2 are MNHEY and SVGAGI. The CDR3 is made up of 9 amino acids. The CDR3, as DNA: TGTGCCAGCAGCTCCGAAGCTTTCTTT. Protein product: CASSSEAFF.

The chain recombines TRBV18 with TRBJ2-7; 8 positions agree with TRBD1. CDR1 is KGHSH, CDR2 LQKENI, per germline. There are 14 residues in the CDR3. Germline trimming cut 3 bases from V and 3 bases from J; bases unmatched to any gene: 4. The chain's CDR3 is CASSPGQGFYEQYF. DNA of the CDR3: TGTGCCAGCTCACCCGGACAGGGATTCTACGAGCAGTACTTC. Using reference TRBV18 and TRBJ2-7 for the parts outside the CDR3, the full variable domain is NAGVMQNPRHLVRRRGQEARLRCSPMKGHSHVYWYRQLPEEGLKFMVYLQKENIIDESGMPKERFSAEFPKEGPSILRIQQVVRGDSAAYFCASSPGQGFYEQYFGPGTRLTVT.

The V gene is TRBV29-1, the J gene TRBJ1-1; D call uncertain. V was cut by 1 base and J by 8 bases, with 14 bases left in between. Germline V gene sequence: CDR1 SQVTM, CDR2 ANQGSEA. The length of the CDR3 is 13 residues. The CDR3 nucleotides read TGCAGCGTTGAAGTTAATCGACATGACGAAGCTTTCTTT. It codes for CSVEVNRHDEAFF.

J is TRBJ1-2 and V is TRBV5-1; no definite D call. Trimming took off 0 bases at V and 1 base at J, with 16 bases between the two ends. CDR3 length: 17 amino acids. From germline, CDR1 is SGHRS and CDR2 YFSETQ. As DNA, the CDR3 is TGCGCCAGCAGCTTGGAAGCTTCAGCGAAGCTTAACTATGGCTACACCTTC. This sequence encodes CASSLEASAKLNYGYTF.